The 32 T cell receptor beta chains listed next were all sequenced from one sample in a study of OX40 agonist ivuxolimab in advanced cancers. Sequencing used immunoSEQ multiplex PCR; TCRdb keeps in-frame clones, though not all of them. This table has roughly 73,000 clones, approximately 86% appearing once. The specimen was CD4+ or CD8+ T cells sorted from blood, collected in a trial of the OX40 agonist ivuxolimab. These receptors all stem from an adult with an advanced solid tumor such as melanoma, head and neck, liver or kidney cancer.

The J gene is TRBJ1-1, the V gene TRBV27; the D is unclear. Germline-derived CDR1 and CDR2 are MNHEY and SMNVEV (reference sequence). The length of the CDR3 is 14 residues. Trimming shortened V by 6 bases and J by 4 bases, and 15 bases separated the two germline ends. CDR3 protein: CASRYNMGTTEAFF. Written as DNA, the CDR3 is TGTGCCAGCAGGTACAACATGGGTACCACTGAAGCTTTCTTT.

V gene TRBV30 combines with J gene TRBJ2-5, with D uncertain. Looked up from germline, CDR1 is GTSNPN and CDR2 is SVGIG (reference sequence). The CDR3 contains 13 residues. The V gene lost 0 bases and the J gene lost 5 bases, with 10 bases spanning the gap. The chain's CDR3 is CAWSVSTSETQYF. The CDR3 DNA reads TGTGCCTGGAGTGTTAGTACTTCGGAGACCCAGTACTTC.

This chain links TRBV28 with TRBJ2-2; D might be TRBD2 (5 bases). V lost 2 bases to trimming and J lost 4 bases, with 11 bases between them. The CDR3 consists of 15 residues. The germline V gene encodes CDR1 MDHEN and CDR2 SYDVKM. The CDR3 DNA follows: TGTGCCAGCAGTTTACCAGAGAGCGGCACCGGGGAGCTGTTTTTT. Protein sequence: CASSLPESGTGELFF. The full variable domain, rest sourced from reference TRBV28 and TRBJ2-2, is DVKVTQSSRYLVKRTGEKVFLECVQDMDHENMFWYRQDPGLGLRLIYFSYDVKMKEKGDIPEGYSVSREKKERFSLILESASTNQTSMYLCASSLPESGTGELFFGEGSRLTVL.

The chain uses TRBV18 and TRBJ2-5; TRBD1 aligns across 8 bases. Trimming removed 4 bases from V and 4 bases from J; junction bases left unmatched: 5. The CDR3 totals 14 residues. The germline CDR1 and CDR2 sequences are KGHSH and LQKENI. CDR3 protein: CASSQAGGGETQYF. In DNA, the CDR3 is TGTGCCAGCTCACAAGCAGGGGGCGGAGAGACCCAGTACTTC.

V gene TRBV7-2 combines with J gene TRBJ1-2; D is unresolved. This CDR3 has 13 residues. Germline-derived CDR1 and CDR2 are SGHTA and FQGNSA. The V and J ends lost 0 bases and 7 bases respectively, with 9 bases between them. The CDR3 nucleotides read TGTGCCAGCAGCTTAGCGGAGAGAGGTGGCTACACCTTC. This codes for CASSLAERGGYTF. Variable domain in full (rest from reference TRBV7-2 and TRBJ1-2): GAGVSQSPSNKVTEKGKDVELRCDPISGHTALYWYRQSLGQGLEFLIYFQGNSAPDKSGLPSDRFSAERTGGSVSTLTIQRTQQEDSAVYLCASSLAERGGYTFGSGTRLTVV.

The V gene is TRBV6-1, the J gene TRBJ1-5; D is uncertain. Germline V gene data show CDR1 as MNHNS and CDR2 as SASEGT. The length of the CDR3 is 14 residues. V was clipped by 7 bases and J by 6 bases, with 16 bases between them. The CDR3: CASTDRASVQPQHF. Written as DNA, the CDR3 is TGTGCCAGCACCGACCGGGCGAGCGTTCAGCCCCAGCATTTT.

The chain combines TRBV10-3 with TRBJ2-6; possibly TRBD2 for D (5 bases). Trimming took off 6 bases at V and 1 base at J, with 7 bases between the two ends. The CDR3 runs to 14 residues. The germline CDR1 and CDR2 sequences are ENHRY and SYGVKD. CDR3 sequence reads: CAIRGGSGANVLTF. In DNA, the CDR3 is TGTGCCATCAGGGGCGGGTCTGGGGCCAACGTCCTGACTTTC.

This chain uses TRBV25-1 with TRBJ2-7; TRBD2 agrees at 9 bases. V gave up 4 bases and J gave up 2 bases; unmatched junction bases: 9. Germline V gives CDR1 MGHDK, CDR2 SYGVNS. The CDR3 has 16 residues. This CDR3 is CASSGPLSGGTYEQYF. Here the CDR3 DNA reads TGTGCCAGCAGTGGCCCCCTTAGCGGGGGAACCTACGAGCAGTACTTC.

V usage is TRBV5-6 and J usage is TRBJ1-3, with 8 bases aligning to TRBD1. CDR1 SGHDT and CDR2 YYEEEE come from the germline V gene. V gave up 4 bases and J gave up 0 bases; unmatched junction bases: 12. The CDR3 is made up of 18 amino acids. The CDR3 loop reads CASSHSGQGLFSGNTIYF. CDR3 nucleotide sequence: TGTGCCAGCAGCCACTCCGGACAGGGACTATTCTCTGGAAACACCATATATTTT. Supplemented by reference TRBV5-6 and TRBJ1-3, the full variable domain reads DAGVTQSPTHLIKTRGQQVTLRCSPKSGHDTVSWYQQALGQGPQFIFQYYEEEERQRGNFPDRFSGHQFPNYSSELNVNALLLGDSALYLCASSHSGQGLFSGNTIYFGEGSWLTVV.

The rearrangement uses TRBV7-8 and TRBJ2-7, with D possibly being TRBD2 (6 bases). The CDR3 length is 15 residues. Between the trimmed V and J ends, which lost 3 bases and 6 bases, there was a span of 18 bases. Germline V gene sequence: CDR1 SGHVS, CDR2 FQNEAQ. CDR3 region: CASSLMTRRGLEQYF. CDR3 sequence (DNA): TGTGCCAGCAGCTTGATGACTAGACGGGGTCTCGAGCAGTACTTC.

The chain uses TRBV2 and TRBJ2-3, with D unclear. V lost 4 bases and J 0 bases, leaving 2 bases between the germline ends. Looked up from germline, CDR1 is SNHLY and CDR2 is FYNNEI. This CDR3 region has 12 residues. This chain's CDR3 is CASSVSTDTQYF. CDR3 coding DNA: TGTGCCAGCAGTGTTAGCACAGATACGCAGTATTTT.

The rearrangement joins TRBV4-1 to TRBJ2-5; weak D call: TRBD2 (5 bases). The V end lost 0 bases, the J end lost 5 bases, and 13 bases lay between the germline ends. Germline loops: CDR1 MGHRA, CDR2 YSYEKL. There are 15 residues in the CDR3. The CDR3 DNA reads TGCGCCAGCAGCCAAGAAGGCAGGTCGGGGGAGACCCAGTACTTC. Its protein product is CASSQEGRSGETQYF.

The chain has TRBV27 and TRBJ2-7; a weak D match, TRBD1 (7 bases). Germline V gene lookup returns CDR1 MNHEY and CDR2 SMNVEV (reference sequence). The CDR3 sequence is 14 residues long. Trimming pared 6 bases from V and 3 bases from J, leaving 15 bases between. DNA for the CDR3: TGTGCCAGCAGCATTAGTCAGGGGGGCTACGAGCAGTACTTC. Protein sequence: CASSISQGGYEQYF.

The V gene is TRBV6-4, the J gene TRBJ2-3; D is perhaps TRBD2 (7 bases). The germline V gene has CDR1 MRHNA and CDR2 SNTAGT. This CDR3 region has 19 residues. The V gene lost 6 bases and the J gene lost 1 base, with 26 bases spanning the gap. The DNA for the CDR3 is TGTGCCAGCAGCGCCCAAGGGTTTGGCGGGGGCGGTGGCACAGATACGCAGTATTTT. Its translation: CASSAQGFGGGGGTDTQYF.

This rearrangement joins TRBV6-1 to TRBJ2-7; D is uncertain. The germline CDR1 and CDR2 sequences are MNHNS and SASEGT. V was trimmed by 7 bases and J by 1 base, leaving 5 bases between them. The CDR3 runs to 11 residues. Here the CDR3 DNA reads TGTGCCAGCAAAGGATCCTACGAGCAGTACTTC. It translates to CASKGSYEQYF.

This clone has more than one count but fewer than ten. The V and J genes are TRBV11-3 and TRBJ2-5, with a tentative D call TRBD1 (6 bases). The CDR3 spans 16 residues. Germline V gives CDR1 SGHNT, CDR2 YENEEA. V gave up 5 bases and J gave up 2 bases, with 18 bases separating them. The CDR3 nucleotides read TGTGCCAGCAGCGCCCGGGACACCCGTGGACAAGAGACCCAGTACTTC. Amino acid sequence: CASSARDTRGQETQYF.

DNA for the CDR3: TGCGCCAGCAGCTTCGACAGGGGCGGATCACCCCTCCACTTT. Residues: CASSFDRGGSPLHF. The V call is TRBV5-1, the J call TRBJ1-6; TRBD1 matches at 8 bases. After removal of 2 bases from V and 10 bases from J, the junction contained 5 bases not matched to a gene. Germline V lookup: CDR1 SGHRS, CDR2 YFSETQ. The CDR3 runs to 14 residues.

The CDR3 protein is CASSLGPTTYEQYF. The CDR3 bases are TGTGCCAGCAGCTTAGGCCCTACGACCTACGAGCAGTACTTC. The chain has TRBV11-3 and TRBJ2-7; no clear D gene. In germline, CDR1 is SGHNT, CDR2 YENEEA. The CDR3 totals 14 residues. V lost 1 base to trimming and J lost 2 bases, with 9 bases between them.

This rearrangement joins TRBV9 to TRBJ2-6; D unclear. With 2 bases removed from V and 4 bases from J, the gap between germline ends came to 4 bases. Germline values: CDR1 SGDLS, CDR2 YYNGEE. There are 13 residues in the CDR3. The CDR3 here is CASSVSGANVLTF. For the CDR3, the DNA is TGTGCCAGCAGCGTTTCAGGGGCCAACGTCCTGACTTTC.

This rearrangement joins TRBV7-2 to TRBJ2-1; D ambiguous. The CDR3 is 11 amino acids. Trimming removed 10 bases at V and 7 bases at J, with 11 bases between. CDR1 and CDR2 from the germline V gene are SGHTA and FQGNSA. The DNA for the CDR3 is TGTGCCACCCGTGGGTGGAATGAGCAGTTCTTC. Encoded protein: CATRGWNEQFF.

The chain joins TRBV27 to TRBJ2-1; 12 nucleotides agree with TRBD1. J gave up 9 bases and V 6 bases, and 9 bases lay outside the gene matches. Germline values: CDR1 MNHEY, CDR2 SMNVEV (reference sequence). CDR3 length: 15 residues. In DNA form, the CDR3 reads TGTGCCAGCAGGGCGGGACAGGGGGCTTCTAGTGAGCAGTTCTTC. This translates into CASRAGQGASSEQFF.

V usage is TRBV5-4 and J usage is TRBJ2-5; 9 bases are a match to TRBD2. This CDR3 is built from 16 residues. V lost 3 bases to trimming and J lost 0 bases; unmatched junction nucleotides: 6. The germline gives CDR1 SGHNT, CDR2 YYREEE (reference sequence). The CDR3 DNA reads TGTGCCAGCAGCTCCCCGGTAGCGGGGGACCAAGAGACCCAGTACTTC. Protein product: CASSSPVAGDQETQYF.

This chain connects TRBV9 to TRBJ1-2; D not resolved. Germline CDR1 and CDR2: SGDLS and YYNGEE. Trimming removed 0 bases at V and 1 base at J, with 16 bases between. There are 17 residues in the CDR3. The CDR3 loop is CASSVETEGVLNYGYTF. The CDR3 bases are TGTGCCAGCAGCGTAGAAACGGAAGGAGTCCTTAACTATGGCTACACCTTC. Drawing the rest from reference TRBV9 and TRBJ1-2, the complete variable domain is DSGVTQTPKHLITATGQRVTLRCSPRSGDLSVYWYQQSLDQGLQFLIQYYNGEERAKGNILERFSAQQFPDLHSELNLSSLELGDSALYFCASSVETEGVLNYGYTFGSGTRLTVV.

V gene TRBV28 combines with J gene TRBJ1-1, with unresolved D. V was pared by 1 base and J by 1 base, with 10 bases between. The CDR3 covers 15 residues. From germline, CDR1 is MDHEN and CDR2 SYDVKM. CDR3 amino acids: CASSLFVAGNTEAFF. The CDR3 nucleotides read TGTGCCAGCAGTTTATTCGTCGCAGGGAACACTGAAGCTTTCTTT.

The J gene is TRBJ2-7, the V gene TRBV2; weak D call: TRBD2 (5 bases). Germline assignment: CDR1 SNHLY and CDR2 FYNNEI. CDR3 length equals 15 residues. V was shortened by 7 bases and J by 1 base, with 17 bases between the two germline ends. The CDR3 DNA sequence: TGTGCCAGCAACTTAGGAGAGGGCTTTTCCTACGAGCAGTACTTC. It translates to CASNLGEGFSYEQYF.

The chain combines TRBV5-6 with TRBJ1-2; D remains unclear. CDR3 length equals 14 residues. The V end lost 0 bases, the J end lost 7 bases, and 13 bases lay between the germline ends. In germline, CDR1 is SGHDT, CDR2 YYEEEE. In DNA form, the CDR3 reads TGTGCCAGCAGCTTGGGCCGGGGATCCGGTGGCTACACCTTC. Translating it yields CASSLGRGSGGYTF. The whole variable domain, filled in from reference TRBV5-6 and TRBJ1-2, reads DAGVTQSPTHLIKTRGQQVTLRCSPKSGHDTVSWYQQALGQGPQFIFQYYEEEERQRGNFPDRFSGHQFPNYSSELNVNALLLGDSALYLCASSLGRGSGGYTFGSGTRLTVV.

J is TRBJ2-1 and V is TRBV28, with 7 bases matching TRBD1. Germline values: CDR1 MDHEN, CDR2 SYDVKM. V lost 6 bases, J lost 5 bases, and 7 bases stayed unmatched. This CDR3 comprises 14 residues. CDR3 sequence (DNA): TGTGCCAGCAGCTTCCAAGGGGGCCACAATGAGCAGTTCTTC. The encoded protein is CASSFQGGHNEQFF.

The chain joins TRBV23-1 to TRBJ1-5, with TRBD1 matching 7 bases. TRBV23-1 has ORF status, its function being uncertain. The J segment lost 2 bases and the V segment lost 1 base, leaving 8 bases of the junction unmatched. The CDR3 is 17 residues long. Here the CDR3 reads CASSQFIRGQGNQPQHF. The CDR3 coding sequence is TGCGCCAGCAGTCAATTTATAAGGGGGCAGGGCAATCAGCCCCAGCATTTT.

The CDR3 DNA reads as TGCAGCGTTGAAGGGGGAAGCTACAATGAGCAGTTCTTC. Protein sequence: CSVEGGSYNEQFF. V and J are TRBV29-1 and TRBJ2-1; no firm D call. V gave up 1 base and J gave up 3 bases, with 7 bases separating them. Germline CDR1 SQVTM, CDR2 ANQGSEA. The CDR3 runs to 13 residues.

The chain couples TRBV7-9 to TRBJ2-7, with 11 positions matching TRBD2. This CDR3 comprises 14 residues. CDR1 is SEHNR and CDR2 is FQNEAQ in the germline V gene (reference sequence). The junction had 5 bases not matched to a gene; V was cut back by 8 bases and J by 2 bases. This CDR3 reads CASGRLAGPYEQYF. The CDR3 DNA follows: TGTGCCAGCGGACGACTAGCGGGACCCTACGAGCAGTACTTC.

This chain connects TRBV19 to TRBJ2-6; D remains ambiguous. V lost 2 bases and J lost 0, with 8 bases in between. CDR3 length: 16 residues. Germline lookup yields CDR1 LNHDA and CDR2 SQIVND (reference sequence). For the CDR3, the DNA is TGTGCCAGTAGTATATTAGGCTTCTCTGGGGCCAACGTCCTGACTTTC. It encodes CASSILGFSGANVLTF.

The rearrangement links TRBV18 to TRBJ1-4; D may be TRBD1 (6 bases). This CDR3 region has 16 residues. Per germline, CDR1 KGHSH and CDR2 LQKENI. V lost 2 bases to trimming and J lost 2 bases, with 12 bases between them. The CDR3 DNA sequence: TGTGCCAGCTCACCATCTACAGGGCTGACTAATGAAAAACTGTTTTTT. It specifies CASSPSTGLTNEKLFF.